These T cell receptor beta chains were read from a single sample in a study of blood T cell repertoires in COVID-19. Sequencing used immunoSEQ multiplex PCR; TCRdb keeps in-frame clones, though not all of them. The sample records about 160,000 clones, roughly 80% being singletons. The sample taken for sequencing was peripheral blood. The receptors were gathered from a man between 65 and 85 years old with acute or convalescent COVID-19. The CDR3 runs from the conserved cysteine through the conserved F or W. Fields, in order: D gene, V gene, clone size, J gene, CDR3 length, CDR3 DNA, CDR3 protein. A D gene is named only where the DNA matches it firmly. Clone size appears in some rows only: once, few, many, or a class for an expanded clone.

TRBD1,TRBV5-8,.,TRBJ1-5,14,TGTGCCAGCAGGGACAGGGGTGGAAATCAGCCCCAGCATTTT,CASRDRGGNQPQHF
TRBD1,TRBV5-5,.,TRBJ1-4,13,TGTGCCAGCAGCTCGACAGGGCGTGAAAAACTGTTTTTT,CASSSTGREKLFF
.,TRBV18,.,TRBJ1-1,14,TGTGCCAGCTCACGCAGGGGTATGAACACTGAAGCTTTCTTT,CASSRRGMNTEAFF
.,TRBV27,.,TRBJ1-4,18,TGTGCCAGCGGATATATCCGGGGGAACCCACTTATTAATGAAAAACTGTTTTTT,CASGYIRGNPLINEKLFF
TRBD1,TRBV3-1/TRBV3-2,.,TRBJ1-2,17,TGTGCCAGCAGCCAAGTAACAGGGGCTACCTTTAACTATGGCTACACCTTC,CASSQVTGATFNYGYTF
TRBD1,TRBV5-1,.,TRBJ2-2,17,TGCGCCAGCAGCTGGAGCTCCGGGACAGCGAACACCGGGGAGCTGTTTTTT,CASSWSSGTANTGELFF
TRBD1,TRBV14,few,TRBJ1-3,15,TGTGCCAGCAGCCGAGACGCGACAGGGTTTCACACCATATATTTT,CASSRDATGFHTIYF
TRBD1,TRBV5-1,.,TRBJ1-1,14,TGCGCCAGCAGCCAAGGGACAGGGGACACTGAAGCTTTCTTT,CASSQGTGDTEAFF
TRBD2,TRBV11-2,.,TRBJ2-5,16,TGTGCCAGCAGCTTAGGAAATAGCGGGGGGAGGGAGACCCAGTACTTC,CASSLGNSGGRETQYF
TRBD2,TRBV29-1,.,TRBJ2-7,13,TGCAGCGCAGGGCGGGCTAGCGGGGTCGAGCAGTACTTC,CSAGRASGVEQYF
.,TRBV19,.,TRBJ2-1,14,TGTGCCAGTAGTATTTATGGGACTTCCTATGAGCAGTTCTTC,CASSIYGTSYEQFF
TRBD2,TRBV7-2,.,TRBJ2-1,16,TGTGCCAGCAGCCAAGCCGGGACTAGCGGCTCTTCGGGGCAGTTCTTC,CASSQAGTSGSSGQFF
TRBD1,TRBV4-1,once,TRBJ1-2,14,TGCGCCAGCAGCCAAGAGGACAGGGGATATGGCTACACCTTC,CASSQEDRGYGYTF
TRBD2,TRBV19,.,TRBJ2-5,15,TGTGCCAGTAGTATCGGAGCTAGCGGGGAAGAGACCCAGTACTTC,CASSIGASGEETQYF
.,TRBV5-4,.,TRBJ2-5,13,TGTGCCAGCAGGAAAGAGTCCCAAGAGACCCAGTACTTC,CASRKESQETQYF
TRBD1,TRBV27,.,TRBJ1-5,17,TGTGCCAGCAGTCCCGACAGGGTCGTAGGAGGCAATCAGCCCCAGCATTTT,CASSPDRVVGGNQPQHF
TRBD2,TRBV5-1,once,TRBJ2-1,15,TGCGCCAGCAGCTCCAGCGGGAGCCCATACAATGAGCAGTTCTTC,CASSSSGSPYNEQFF
.,TRBV13,.,TRBJ1-2,14,TGTGCCAGCAGCTTAGGTCAGGGGAGGGCTGGCTACACCTTC,CASSLGQGRAGYTF
.,TRBV5-1,.,TRBJ2-1,14,TGCGCCAGCAGCTTGGAGCCTTTTTATAATGAGCAGTTCTTC,CASSLEPFYNEQFF
TRBD1,TRBV12-3/TRBV12-4,few,TRBJ2-7,11,TGTGCCAGCAGTAAAGGACAGGGGCAGTACTTC,CASSKGQGQYF
.,TRBV2,.,TRBJ1-3,11,TGTGCCAGCAGTCTTGGAAACACCATATATTTT,CASSLGNTIYF
TRBD1,TRBV6-5,.,TRBJ2-1,13,TGTGCCAGCAGCCGGCAATCCGGGACAGCCTCGATCTTC,CASSRQSGTASIF
.,TRBV11-2,.,TRBJ2-4,11,TGTGCCAGCAGCTTAGGCGACATAAGGCACTTC,CASSLGDIRHF
.,TRBV19,.,TRBJ1-4,14,TGTGCCAGTAGTTACGACAGGACAAATGAAAAACTGTTTTTT,CASSYDRTNEKLFF
TRBD1,TRBV6-2/TRBV6-3,.,TRBJ2-1,17,TGTGCCAGCAGTTATCCCACAGGGGGGCTCTCCTACAATGAGCAGTTCTTC,CASSYPTGGLSYNEQFF
.,TRBV24-1,few,TRBJ1-3,13,TGTGCCACCAGTTCCCCAGGAGGAAACACCATATATTTT,CATSSPGGNTIYF
.,TRBV19,.,TRBJ1-1,17,TGTGCCAGTAGTATAGTTACAGGGAAGGGAGCGGACACTGAAGCTTTCTTT,CASSIVTGKGADTEAFF
.,TRBV11-3,.,TRBJ1-1,14,TGTGCCAGCAGCTTAGGCCCAGGGGCGACTGAAGCTTTCTTT,CASSLGPGATEAFF
TRBD2,TRBV7-8,.,TRBJ2-7,14,TGTGCCAGCAGCCTGGCGGGGGGCTCCTACGAGCAGTACTTC,CASSLAGGSYEQYF
TRBD1,TRBV7-2,.,TRBJ1-3,16,TGTGCCAGCAGCTTAGAAGGTCGCAGGGGGACGGACACCATATATTTT,CASSLEGRRGTDTIYF
.,TRBV5-1,.,TRBJ2-3,15,TGCGCCAGCAGCTTGGATCCGGGGGGCACAGATACGCAGTATTTT,CASSLDPGGTDTQYF
.,TRBV7-2,.,TRBJ1-2,15,TGTGCCAGCAGCTTGAGGGGGGGCAGGTCATATGGCTACACCTTC,CASSLRGGRSYGYTF
.,TRBV6-2/TRBV6-3,.,TRBJ1-4,15,TGTGCCAGCAGTACATACAGCCGCTCTAATGAAAAACTGTTTTTT,CASSTYSRSNEKLFF
.,TRBV14,.,TRBJ1-1,13,TGTGCCAGCAGGCGGGAGATAGGAAATGAAGCTTTCTTT,CASRREIGNEAFF
TRBD1,TRBV12-5,once,TRBJ2-2,16,TGTGCTAGTGGTTTGGTAGGGGGCGTGAACACCGGGGAGCTGTTTTTT,CASGLVGGVNTGELFF
.,TRBV5-1,.,TRBJ1-2,16,TGCGCCAGCAGTCCGGGGGGGGCCGGGTACGACTATGGCTACACCTTC,CASSPGGAGYDYGYTF
TRBD1,TRBV29-1,.,TRBJ1-2,15,TGCAGCGTAGCCTGGGGACAGGGAGCTAACTATGGCTACACCTTC,CSVAWGQGANYGYTF
TRBD1,TRBV5-1,few,TRBJ2-7,15,TGCGCCAGCAGCTTGAGCGGGACAGGGTCCTACGAGCAGTACTTC,CASSLSGTGSYEQYF
TRBD1,TRBV19,.,TRBJ2-1,17,TGTGCCAGTAGCTCACCCCCTGGGACAGGGGAATTGAATGAGCAGTTCTTC,CASSSPPGTGELNEQFF
.,TRBV5-1,.,TRBJ1-1,13,TGCGCCAGCAGCGCCGAGGGAATTACTGAAGCTTTCTTT,CASSAEGITEAFF
.,TRBV11-3,.,TRBJ1-1,15,TGTGCCAGCAGCTTACTACAGGGATTGAACACTGAAGCTTTCTTT,CASSLLQGLNTEAFF
.,TRBV19,few,TRBJ2-7,15,TGTGCCAGTAGTACCCTCCAGCGTCGACCCTACGAGCAGTACTTC,CASSTLQRRPYEQYF
.,TRBV5-4,.,TRBJ2-3,13,TGTGCCAGCAGCTCAGAAATCTTGGATACGCAGTATTTT,CASSSEILDTQYF
.,TRBV7-2,.,TRBJ2-3,13,TGTGCCAGCAGCTTAGCACACACAGATACGCAGTATTTT,CASSLAHTDTQYF
.,TRBV3-1/TRBV3-2,.,TRBJ1-5,15,TGTGCCAGCAGCCTCGGACAGTATAGCAATCAGCCCCAGCATTTT,CASSLGQYSNQPQHF
.,TRBV5-1,.,TRBJ2-2,16,TGCGCCAGCAGGGACCAAACAGGTGGCCCCCGAGGGGAGCTGTTTTTT,CASRDQTGGPRGELFF
.,TRBV30,.,TRBJ2-1,15,TGTGCCTGGAGTGTACGAGGGGGAACGAGCAATGAGCAGTTCTTC,CAWSVRGGTSNEQFF
TRBD1,TRBV11-3,.,TRBJ1-2,15,TGTGCCAGCAGCTTGGACAGGCTTTTTAACTATGGCTACACCTTC,CASSLDRLFNYGYTF
TRBD1,TRBV7-7,.,TRBJ2-5,14,TGTGCCAGCAGCCAGGGACAGGGTGGAGAGACCCAGTACTTC,CASSQGQGGETQYF
TRBD1,TRBV29-1,.,TRBJ1-2,14,TGCAGCGCAACACAGGGGGCGCCTAACTATGGCTACACCTTC,CSATQGAPNYGYTF
.,TRBV19,few,TRBJ2-5,15,TGTGCCAGTAGCGACTTTGTTTTCTCCCAAGAGACCCAGTACTTC,CASSDFVFSQETQYF
.,TRBV7-6,.,TRBJ2-6,16,TGTGCCAGCAGTGCGGTGGGGGCGCGTGGGGCCAACGTCCTGACTTTC,CASSAVGARGANVLTF
TRBD2,TRBV5-1,.,TRBJ2-3,15,TGCGCCAGCAGGGCTAGCGGGGGGGTCACAGATACGCAGTATTTT,CASRASGGVTDTQYF
TRBD2,TRBV19,once,TRBJ2-3,13,TGTGCCAGTAGGTATAGCGGGGGAGATACGCAGTATTTT,CASRYSGGDTQYF
TRBD2,TRBV3-1/TRBV3-2,.,TRBJ2-7,15,TGTGCCAGCTCCCAAGGGGCGGGGGTAGGGAGTGAGCAGTACTTC,CASSQGAGVGSEQYF
.,TRBV4-3,.,TRBJ2-2,13,TGCGCCAGCAGCCTCCTACAGGGAGGGGAGCTGTTTTTT,CASSLLQGGELFF